The clone carrying this T cell receptor (beta chain) has just a few counts. Antigen unknown. The data originate from a study of spatial heterogeneity in lung cancer. In the study overall: Unique TCR and UMI combinations averaged more than ten appearances each in raw reads. Study-wide results and caveats: Resection saw ubiquitous expanded tumor TCRs appear in blood more than follow-up did.

Regarding time point: sample taken at primary tumor resection. The authors sequenced whole RNA from tumor, nontumor lung or frozen PBMC without sorting. J gave up 3 bases and V 0 bases, and 4 bases lay outside the gene matches. Germline assignment: CDR1 SGHAT and CDR2 FQNNGV. The CDR3 has 15 residues. TCRdb ran MiXCR on the 5' RACE reads and lists one entry per CDR3 protein. Of about 15,000 distinct CDR3 sequences listed, approximately 11% are singletons. This sequence originates from a female donor with early-stage non-small cell lung cancer. V usage is TRBV11-2 and J usage is TRBJ2-7; 8 bases are shared with TRBD1. Sequenced material: PBMCs, taken at surgery. The CDR3 loop reads CASSLEDREHYEQYF. Here the CDR3 DNA reads TGTGCCAGCAGCTTAGAGGACAGGGAGCACTACGAGCAGTACTTC.